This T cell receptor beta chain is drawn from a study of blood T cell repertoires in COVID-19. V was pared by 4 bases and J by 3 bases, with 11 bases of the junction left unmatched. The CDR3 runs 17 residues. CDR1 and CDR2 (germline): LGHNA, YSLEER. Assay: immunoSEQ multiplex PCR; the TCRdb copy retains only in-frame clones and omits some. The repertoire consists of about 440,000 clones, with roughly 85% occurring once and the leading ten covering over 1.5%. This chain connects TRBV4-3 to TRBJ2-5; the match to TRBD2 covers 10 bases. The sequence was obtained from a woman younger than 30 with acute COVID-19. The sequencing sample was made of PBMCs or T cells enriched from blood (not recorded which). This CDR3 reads CASSPDIAGGSKETQYF. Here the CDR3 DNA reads TGCGCCAGCAGCCCCGACATAGCGGGAGGCTCGAAAGAGACCCAGTACTTC.